This TCR beta chain was captured by sequencing in a study of T cell responses to AZD1222 COVID-19 vaccine listed by TCRdb under 2021. Describing the broader study: AZD1222 recipients with second doses at about 4 weeks or about 12 weeks were pooled, because spike-specific TCR depth and breadth did not differ between schedules. A total of approximately 240 trial participants underwent TCR sequencing, of whom about 210 had received two doses of AZD1222 and some 26 had received two doses of the MenACWY control vaccine. Trial participants were enrolled into age subgroups of 18-55, 56-69 and 70-plus years, which contained around 140, 26 and 57 TCR-sequenced participants, respectively.

In the case of this clone: The antigen it binds to is not known. No base-level quality is on record; no much larger clone is a single base apart.

What this sample's time point label stands for: baseline before first vaccination. Samples from vaccinated people were obtained from the UK trials COV001 and COV002, which included a single-blind randomized controlled phase 2/3 trial of AZD1222 (ChAdOx1 nCoV-19) in healthy adults. Trial participant PBMC samples were collected at day 0 and day 28 after the second dose for TCRbeta chain sequencing. Including cysteine and phenylalanine, the CDR3 has 15 amino acids. Just CDR3 DNA is preserved here, 45 bases in frame from base 1. The V end loses 7 bases and the J end loses 6 bases, and a stretch of 20 bases separates them. The germline V gene provides CDR1 SNHLY and CDR2 FYNNEI. The CDR3 regions of human TCRbeta chains were analyzed by immunosequencing. Concerning the study's data processing: TCRs in the repertoires were matched against a reference library of SARS-CoV-2-specific TCRs that had been generated with the MIRA antigen-specificity platform. Breadth was defined as the fraction of unique TCRs that were SARS-CoV-2-associated, and depth was defined as the fraction of total T cells that were SARS-CoV-2-associated. Using the MIRA data, each spike-specific TCR was assigned both to the spike region to which the TCR was reactive and to a CD4 or CD8 class. Log10-transformed breadth and depth values were compared by one-way ANOVA with Sidak's multiple comparisons tests. Imported from immuneACCESS, the table was reduced by TCRdb to in-frame sequences with V and J called. These copies leave out some clones; in studies compared against another copy, an unresolved V gene accounts for under half, and the cause of the remainder is not known. Clone size and V and J calls were adopted from that table, with D and trimming inferred from the DNA. Present in this sample are 46,000 or so clones, 60% to 85% of which were seen just once. Of the sample, around 7% falls within the top ten clones.

What the study reported, not specific to this receptor: A significant rise in spike-specific TCR breadth and depth was observed after two AZD1222 doses relative to day 0 and relative to MenACWY recipients. The 56-69-year group was small, and its depth increase did not reach significance, likely because of low power. Participants were mostly white British, with more females than males. The authors suggested clonal diversity may have been underestimated. Nearly half of unique spike-specific TCRs reportedly recognized epitopes outside regions mutated in the B.1.351 and B.1.1.7 variants. CD4 TCRs associated with the vaccine covered the entire spike protein, and the dominant responses were in regions 160-218 and 743-854. Conclusions about previously exposed vaccinees were limited because only a handful of AZD1222 recipients were SARS-CoV-2 seropositive at baseline. Because no day 14 peak-response samples were available, the repertoires could be characterized only after the peak T cell response.

Sequencing used peripheral blood, obtained on day 0 of AZD1222 vaccination. This sequence originates from an adult in good health. Recombination connected TRBV2 to TRBJ2-3; the D gene is possibly TRBD1 or TRBD2, with 6 bases matching each. The DNA sequence is given as TGTGCCAGCACCATAGGGGGGAATCCTTCGGATACGCAGTATTTT. The resulting protein is CASTIGGNPSDTQYF.